This T cell receptor beta chain stems from a study of blood T cell repertoires in COVID-19. Germline CDR1 reads SGHTA; CDR2 reads FQGNSA. CDR3 length: 15 residues. Trimming removed 5 bases from V and 1 base from J, with 14 bases in between. Participants were aged about 18 to 89 years from 20 to 30 US areas. Clones were sequenced by immunoSEQ multiplex PCR, and TCRdb holds only the in-frame ones, with some missing. The sample holds under 200,000 clones; 82% are singletons and the top ten take less than 5.5%. The chain is built from TRBV7-2 and TRBJ1-1; tentatively, D is TRBD1 (6 bases). Sequenced material: PBMCs or T cells enriched from blood (not recorded which). This clonotype was obtained from a woman aged 55-70 years with acute COVID-19. CDR3 in DNA: TGTGCCAGCAGCCTAAGCGGCAGGGGGAACACTGAAGCTTTCTTT. Encoded protein: CASSLSGRGNTEAFF.